Below, one TCR beta chain is given with its context. Germline CDR1 reads DFQATT; CDR2 reads SNEGSKA (reference sequence). V was trimmed by 2 bases and J by 7 bases, leaving 14 bases between them. This CDR3 is 14 amino acids long. This specimen comes from a study of prognosis after radiotherapy for stage I lung cancer. TCR beta CDR3 was amplified from genomic DNA by two-round multiplex PCR. Gene-specific TRBV and TRBJ primers were used in PCR round one. TCRdb re-analysed the multiplex PCR reads in MiXCR, keeping a single row per CDR3 protein. The profile shows more than 30,000 distinct CDR3 sequences, over 40% of them singletons.

This chain connects TRBV20-1 to TRBJ1-4; D call uncertain. The source is a donor at least 50 years old with non-small cell lung cancer. The sequenced sample was PBMCs, obtained before or after stereotactic body radiation therapy (not recorded which). The CDR3: CSARRSAQVEKLFF. The CDR3 region has the DNA TGCAGTGCTAGACGATCAGCCCAAGTTGAAAAACTGTTTTTT.